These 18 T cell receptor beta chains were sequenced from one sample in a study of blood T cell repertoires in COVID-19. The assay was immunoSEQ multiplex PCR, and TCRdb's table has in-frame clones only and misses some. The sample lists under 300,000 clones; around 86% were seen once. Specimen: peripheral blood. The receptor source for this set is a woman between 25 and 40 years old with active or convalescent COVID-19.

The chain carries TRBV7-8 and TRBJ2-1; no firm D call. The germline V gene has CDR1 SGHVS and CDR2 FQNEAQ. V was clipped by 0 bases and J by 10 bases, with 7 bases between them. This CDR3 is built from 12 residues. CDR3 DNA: TGTGCCAGCAGCTTAGCGAGCCTGGAGCAGTTCTTC. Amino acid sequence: CASSLASLEQFF.

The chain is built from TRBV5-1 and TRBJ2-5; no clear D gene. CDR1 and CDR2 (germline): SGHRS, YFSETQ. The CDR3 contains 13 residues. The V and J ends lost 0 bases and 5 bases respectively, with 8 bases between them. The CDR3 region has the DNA TGCGCCAGCAGCTTGGACCCCGGGGAGACCCAGTACTTC. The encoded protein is CASSLDPGETQYF.

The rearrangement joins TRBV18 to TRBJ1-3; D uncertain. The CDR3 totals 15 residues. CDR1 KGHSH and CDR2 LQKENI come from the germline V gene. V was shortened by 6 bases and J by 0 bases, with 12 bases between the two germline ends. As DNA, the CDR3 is TGTGCCAGCTCCCCTACAGCAGTCTCTGGAAACACCATATATTTT. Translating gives CASSPTAVSGNTIYF.

The CDR3 DNA is TGTGCCAGCAGTTACAACAGGCTAGTCGCAGATACGCAGTATTTT. Encoded protein: CASSYNRLVADTQYF. J is TRBJ2-3 and V is TRBV6-2 or TRBV6-3, with D perhaps matching TRBD1 (5 bases). The CDR3 totals 15 residues. V gave up 2 bases and J gave up 4 bases, with 13 bases separating them. CDR1 MNHEY and CDR2 SVGEGT come from the germline V gene.

CDR3 nucleotides: TGTGCCAGCAGTTTGGGGGCGCGGTCACCCCTCCACTTT. It specifies CASSLGARSPLHF. This rearrangement joins TRBV27 to TRBJ1-6, with D possibly TRBD1 on 6 matching bases. The CDR3 loop spans 13 amino acids. Trimming left V 3 bases short and J 10 bases short, with 10 bases between. Looked up from germline, CDR1 is MNHEY and CDR2 is SMNVEV (reference sequence).

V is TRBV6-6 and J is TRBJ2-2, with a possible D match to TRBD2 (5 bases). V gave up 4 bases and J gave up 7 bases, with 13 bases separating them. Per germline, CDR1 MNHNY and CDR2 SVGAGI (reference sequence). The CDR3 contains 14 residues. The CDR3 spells CASSLMRANGELFF. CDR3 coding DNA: TGTGCCAGCAGTTTAATGAGGGCGAACGGGGAGCTGTTTTTT.

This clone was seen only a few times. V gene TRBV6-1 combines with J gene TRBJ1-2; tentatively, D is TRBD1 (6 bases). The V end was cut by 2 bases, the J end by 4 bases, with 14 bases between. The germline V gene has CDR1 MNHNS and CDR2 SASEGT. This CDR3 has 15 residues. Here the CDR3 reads CASSERTGGPYGYTF. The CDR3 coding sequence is TGTGCCAGCAGTGAAAGGACGGGGGGCCCCTATGGCTACACCTTC.

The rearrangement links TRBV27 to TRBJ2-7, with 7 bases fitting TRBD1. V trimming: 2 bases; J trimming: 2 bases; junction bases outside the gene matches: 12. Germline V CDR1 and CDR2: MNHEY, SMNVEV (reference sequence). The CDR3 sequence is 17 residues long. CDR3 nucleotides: TGTGCCAGCAGTTTAGCTTATCGGACAGGATCCACCTACGAGCAGTACTTC. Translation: CASSLAYRTGSTYEQYF.

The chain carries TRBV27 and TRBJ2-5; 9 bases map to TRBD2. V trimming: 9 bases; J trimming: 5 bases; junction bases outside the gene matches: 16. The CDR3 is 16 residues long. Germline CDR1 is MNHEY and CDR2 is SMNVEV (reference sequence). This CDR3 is CASSNLAGGPLETQYF. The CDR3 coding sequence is TGTGCCAGTTCAAATCTGGCGGGGGGGCCGTTGGAGACCCAGTACTTC.

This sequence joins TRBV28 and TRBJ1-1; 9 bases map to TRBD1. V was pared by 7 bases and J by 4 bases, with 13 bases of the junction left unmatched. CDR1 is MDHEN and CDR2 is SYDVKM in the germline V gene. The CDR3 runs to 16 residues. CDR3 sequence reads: CASTVPGQGLVTEAFF. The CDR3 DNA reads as TGTGCCAGCACCGTCCCGGGACAGGGATTGGTCACTGAAGCTTTCTTT. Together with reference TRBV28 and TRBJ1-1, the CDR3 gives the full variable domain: DVKVTQSSRYLVKRTGEKVFLECVQDMDHENMFWYRQDPGLGLRLIYFSYDVKMKEKGDIPEGYSVSREKKERFSLILESASTNQTSMYLCASTVPGQGLVTEAFFGQGTRLTVV.

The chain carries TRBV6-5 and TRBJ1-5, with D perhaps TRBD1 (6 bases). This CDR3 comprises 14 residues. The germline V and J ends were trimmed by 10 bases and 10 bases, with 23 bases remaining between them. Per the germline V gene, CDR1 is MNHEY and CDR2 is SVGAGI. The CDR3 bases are TGTGCCACCGTCCGTCCCGGGACACCTTTACCCCAGCATTTT. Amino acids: CATVRPGTPLPQHF.

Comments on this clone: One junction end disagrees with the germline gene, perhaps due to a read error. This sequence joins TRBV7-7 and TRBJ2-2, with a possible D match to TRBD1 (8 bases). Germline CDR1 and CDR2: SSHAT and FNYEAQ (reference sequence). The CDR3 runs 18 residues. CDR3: CASSPFGGGQVNTGELFF. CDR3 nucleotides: TGTGCTAGCAGCCCTTTTGGGGGGGGACAGGTTAACACCGGGGAGCTGTTTTTT.

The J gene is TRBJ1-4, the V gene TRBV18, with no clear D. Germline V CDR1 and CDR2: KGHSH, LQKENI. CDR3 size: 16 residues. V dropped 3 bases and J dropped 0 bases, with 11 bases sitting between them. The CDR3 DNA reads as TGTGCCAGCTCACCGCAGGCTCTTGCAACTAATGAAAAACTGTTTTTT. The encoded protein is CASSPQALATNEKLFF.

CDR3 amino acids: CASSLTQVNTEAFF. The CDR3 coding sequence is TGTGCCAGCAGTTTGACACAGGTGAACACTGAAGCTTTCTTT. The chain couples TRBV27 to TRBJ1-1, with D possibly TRBD1 on 5 matching bases. From germline, CDR1 is MNHEY and CDR2 SMNVEV (reference sequence). This CDR3 has 14 amino acids. Trimming shortened V by 3 bases and J by 0 bases, and 8 bases separated the two germline ends.

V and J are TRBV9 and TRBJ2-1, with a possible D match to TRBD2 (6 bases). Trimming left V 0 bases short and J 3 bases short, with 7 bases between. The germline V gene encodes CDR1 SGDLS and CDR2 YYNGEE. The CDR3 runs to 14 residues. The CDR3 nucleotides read TGTGCCAGCAGCGTAGGGGGGGTCTACAATGAGCAGTTCTTC. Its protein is CASSVGGVYNEQFF.

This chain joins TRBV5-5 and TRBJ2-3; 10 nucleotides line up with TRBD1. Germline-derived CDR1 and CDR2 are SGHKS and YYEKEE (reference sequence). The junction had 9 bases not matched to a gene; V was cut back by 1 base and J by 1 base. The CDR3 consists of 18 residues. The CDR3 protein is CASSLFPAGTGGTDTQYF. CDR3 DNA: TGTGCCAGCAGCTTGTTCCCGGCCGGGACAGGGGGCACAGATACGCAGTATTTT. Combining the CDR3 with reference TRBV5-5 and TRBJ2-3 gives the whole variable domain DAGVTQSPTHLIKTRGQQVTLRCSPISGHKSVSWYQQVLGQGPQFIFQYYEKEERGRGNFPDRFSARQFPNYSSELNVNALLLGDSALYLCASSLFPAGTGGTDTQYFGPGTRLTVL.

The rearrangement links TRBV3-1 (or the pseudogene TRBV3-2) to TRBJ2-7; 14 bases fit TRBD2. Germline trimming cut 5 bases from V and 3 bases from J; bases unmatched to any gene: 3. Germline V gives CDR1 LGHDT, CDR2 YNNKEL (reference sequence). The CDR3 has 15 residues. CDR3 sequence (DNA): TGTGCCAGCAGCTACGGGACTAGCGGGGGCTACGAGCAGTACTTC. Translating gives CASSYGTSGGYEQYF.

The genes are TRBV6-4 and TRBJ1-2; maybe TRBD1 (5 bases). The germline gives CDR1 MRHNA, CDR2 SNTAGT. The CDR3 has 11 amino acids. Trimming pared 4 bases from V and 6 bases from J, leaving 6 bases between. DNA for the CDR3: TGTGCCAGCAGTGGGGGGGATGGCTACACCTTC. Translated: CASSGGDGYTF.